This T cell receptor beta chain emerged from a study of cytomegalovirus exposure and HLA in healthy donors (TCRdb year 2017). The study in broad terms: According to an earlier analysis of 587 of the donors, 150 million to 200 million T cells yielded 90 million to 140 million unique TCR beta sequences and about 280 Gb of sequence data. Donor age, sex, ethnicity and CMV serostatus were compiled together with the repertoire data. To decide whether each TCR beta V gene segment behaved as functional or pseudogenic, an earlier analysis of 587 of the donors relied on high-throughput TCR beta sequencing. Among the roughly 410 genotyped donors, about 85% belonged to the genetic ancestry cluster associated with self-reported Caucasian donors. Rather than drawing on any new phenotypic data, the later analysis identified candidate immune exposures from TCR beta sequences and the way those sequences occurred across donors. Typing coverage differed by locus: A, B, C, DRB1 and DQB1 were typed in about 629-640 donors, DQA1 in about 500, DPA1 in approximately 600, and DPB1 in approximately 450. To predict cytomegalovirus infection status, the study combined high-throughput TCR immunosequencing, statistical association of individual TCRs with disease status, and machine learning. The study aimed to test whether cataloging public T cell receptors could reveal signatures of past pathogen exposure. The T cell repertoires of 666 subjects were profiled by immunosequencing and related to cytomegalovirus serostatus. HLA typing covered class I and class II loci at four-digit resolution. In a later genetic analysis, genome-wide SNP genotypes for 398 of the 666 donors were used, and that subset was treated as a discovery cohort. Besides the first cohort of around 670 subjects, a separate validation cohort made up of roughly 130 different subjects was used. Several DR-DQ haplotypes were treated as single units for association and clustering because of strong linkage in the cohort. Every repertoire in the discovery cohort had been generated on one and the same sequencing platform. On average, roughly 240,000 unique TCR beta nucleotide sequences were sequenced per donor among 398 genotyped donors of the cohort, with roughly 18% of those sequences being non-productive. An early release that covered fewer than 750 HLA-typed donors contained approximately 300 gigabases of sequencing data and 85 million to 100 million unique TCR sequences. A later analysis re-analyzed previously published TCR beta repertoires from 600 to 850 donors and added high-resolution HLA genotyping to study TCR occurrence patterns. Study-wide findings and limitations: A later analysis associated about 17,000 TCR beta sequences with specific HLA alleles at a false discovery rate of 0.05. Some IMGT-functional V segments, including TRBV6-2 and TRBV6-3, could not be distinguished by the 87-base-pair reads and were therefore excluded. The authors suggested that the approach could potentially be extended to other disease states and immunological phenotypes. In a later genetic analysis, a missense DCLRE1C variant was associated with V-gene and J-gene trimming of TCR beta chains, and the association was replicated in an independent cohort. A later analysis found that TCR association rates varied across HLA loci, with DRB1 alleles showing the most associated TCRs and HLA-C alleles the fewest. While some public TCRs were present in many individuals, most TCR sequences turned up only very rarely across donors. When HLA alleles, especially DR and DQ, strongly co-occurred, attributing TCR associations to individual alleles was difficult. In the study, around 150 TCR beta chains were listed as associated with cytomegalovirus. Because HLA typing was missing for some donors at each locus, association tests included only the typed subset. A further reported finding was that TCR beta sequences accurately predicted the HLA-A and HLA-B alleles for most subjects in the first cohort. Immune exposure information for the cohort was limited to CMV serostatus. Over 15 rarely observed V segments, including chromosome 9 orphons, were excluded from the earlier analysis of several hundred of the donors because counts were too low. In vitro tests confirmed that a few of the cytomegalovirus-associated TCR beta chains recognize cytomegalovirus antigens. Correlated functional status among segregating V segments might be attributable to linkage disequilibrium, but an unknown experimental factor could not be ruled out. In a later analysis, most CMV-associated TCR beta chains were found to appear HLA-restricted, with HLA associations seemingly driven largely by CMV exposure. A group of highly shared sequence variants was considered likely to be a technical artifact of the sequencing pipeline. Compared with the 666-donor mean, donors in an Asian-associated ancestry cluster had fewer N-insertions in productive TCRs, according to a later genetic analysis. Only TCR beta chains were sequenced in this cohort, and the absence of alpha or paired-chain data limited detectable features. Sequencing depth was assumed to be roughly uniform across donors in the presence/absence analyses, though that assumption may not hold. A later analysis found that HLA-associated TCR beta chains were more clonally expanded and had lower generation probabilities than equally common non-associated chains. Several of the top co-occurrence clusters appeared to be linked to parvovirus B19, influenza, CMV and Epstein-Barr virus, according to a later analysis. In an earlier analysis of approximately 590 of the donors, most TCR beta V segments were observed in productive rearrangements about 87% or about 30% of the time, broadly matching IMGT annotations. In both the original and validation cohorts, the classifier was reported to diagnose cytomegalovirus status with high specificity and sensitivity.

V loses 3 bases, J loses 8 bases, and the germline ends lie 9 bases apart. CDR1 DFQATT and CDR2 SNEGSKA are derived from the germline V gene (reference sequence). The CDR3, cysteine through phenylalanine, is 11 amino acids long. CDR3 DNA is the only sequence kept; it has 33 bases, read in frame from the first base. Library method: the immunoSEQ multiplex PCR assay. A mixture of 60 forward primers for TCR Vbeta segments and 13 reverse primers for TCR Jbeta segments was used in the multiplex PCR. Amplification of the CDR3 region of rearranged TCR beta genes was performed with a multiplex PCR assay on genomic DNA. Amplified TCR beta libraries were sequenced as 87-base-pair reads on the Illumina HiSeq System. The original pipeline was this. A later analysis counted some 80 million unique TCR beta chains across the 640 or so repertoires, and around 9.9 million of these chains were shared by at least two donors. A nearest-neighbor algorithm error-corrected the raw reads and collapsed the reads into unique sequences, merging closely related sequences to remove PCR and sequencing errors. V, D and J gene segments were assigned by aligning CDR3 sequences to IMGT reference sequences. Each retained sequence needed at least a six-nucleotide match to both a V gene segment and a J gene segment. Rearrangements were classified as productive when the CDR3 lacked stop codons and remained in frame with V and J, and all other rearrangements were classified as non-productive. Following IMGT convention, CDR3 was defined as the stretch from the second conserved V-encoded cysteine up to the conserved J-encoded phenylalanine. Sequences without an unambiguous match to a single V gene segment were excluded from the earlier analysis of 500 to 700 of the donors. An earlier analysis of 450 to 650 of the donors called V segments functional above 56.7% productive rearrangements and segregating when the between-donor standard deviation exceeded 5%. To diagnose cytomegalovirus status from the catalog of TCR beta chain sequences, a statistical classification framework was built. In a later analysis, TCR nucleotide sequences were compared against IMGT/GENE-DB human TR gene sequences so that V and J genes could be assigned. The TCRdist pipeline was used in a later analysis to assign CDR3 sequences and most-parsimonious VDJ recombination scenarios. In a later analysis, each TCR beta chain was defined by its CDR3 amino acid sequence together with its V-gene family, and reads lacking a unique V-gene family were excluded. A later analysis removed nearly 600 highly shared, low-generation-probability nucleotide sequences to deal with suspected cross-contamination and a sequencing artifact. In a later analysis, a clonal expansion index for each public chain was calculated from normalized within-repertoire ranks of inferred template counts. Generation probabilities in a later analysis came from a VDJ recombination model fitted to out-of-frame rearrangements, and those results were checked against IGoR. In a later analysis, TCR-TCR, TCR-HLA and TCR-CMV co-occurrence was scored with hypergeometric tests, and a repertoire-size bias correction was applied to TCR pairs. False discovery rates were estimated in a later analysis by permuting HLA or CMV assignments 20 times. A later analysis grouped co-occurring TCRs with DBSCAN, adding TCRdist sequence similarity when clustering within HLA-allele-positive subsets. For co-occurrence clustering, repertoires with fewer than 30,000 or more than 120,000 public chains were excluded, along with a handful of repertoires with anomalous nucleotide sharing. TCRdb took over this immuneACCESS table, retaining in-frame rearrangements with V and J assigned. Such tables are incomplete; in checked studies, under half of the missing clones stem from an unresolved V gene, and the remainder is unexplained. The DNA was the basis for D and trimming; V, J and clone size are from that table. In this sample the table shows 150,000 to 250,000 clones, almost 85% of which occur a single time. The ten largest clones add up to around 2.3% of the sample.

Of note for this clone: Its antigen is still unknown. No base quality information exists; no much larger clone differs at one position.

The cohort was made up of several hundred healthy bone marrow donors. Cohort members were all nominally healthy when sampled, although unrecorded immune exposures were likely present. The donor tested CMV seronegative and was one of the 352 seronegative cohort members. Each donor provided a peripheral blood sample, and peripheral blood mononuclear cells were used for TCR beta sequencing. The Qiagen DNeasy Blood Extraction Kit was used to extract genomic DNA from the blood cell samples. Specimen: PBMCs. The rearranged chain carries TRBV20-1 and TRBJ2-3; a tentative D match to TRBD1 spans 5 bases. This clonotype was sampled from a woman in her 50s in good health and CMV-seronegative. The DNA sequence is TGCAGTGCTAGGCCAGGGTCTACGCAGTATTTT. Its coded protein is CSARPGSTQYF.